Presented here are 22 T cell receptor beta chains from one specimen sequenced in a study of blood T cell dynamics during melanoma immunotherapy. Time point defined: pre-treatment baseline. Sequencing was performed with immunoSEQ multiplex PCR; in TCRdb, only in-frame clones are kept and a portion is missing. This table has 7,000 or so clones, approximately 84% appearing once. The source was blood, collected from a patient treated with checkpoint blockade. Receptors originate from a human donor with melanoma.

Turning to this clone: At one end the junction does not follow the germline gene, possibly because of a read error. This chain connects TRBV18 to TRBJ2-6, with 7 bases identical to TRBD2. The length of the CDR3 is 17 residues. Germline CDR1 KGHSH, CDR2 LQKENI. This CDR3 is CTSSPAGPHSGANVLTF. CDR3 in DNA: TGTACCAGCTCACCAGCGGGGCCCCACTCTGGGGCCAACGTCCTGACTTTC.

The chain employs TRBV5-5 and TRBJ1-4; TRBD1 agrees at 10 bases. Germline CDR1 reads SGHKS; CDR2 reads YYEKEE (reference sequence). With V trimmed by 4 bases and J by 5 bases, 5 bases remained unmatched. This CDR3 spans 15 amino acids. In DNA form, the CDR3 reads TGTGCCAGCAGCAAGGACAGGGGGGCGAATGAAAAACTGTTTTTT. It encodes CASSKDRGANEKLFF.

The rearrangement joins TRBV19 to TRBJ1-5; maybe TRBD1 (5 bases). V lost 3 bases, J lost 3 bases, and 12 bases lay in between. Germline V gene data show CDR1 as LNHDA and CDR2 as SQIVND (reference sequence). The CDR3 runs to 15 residues. The DNA of the CDR3 is TGTGCCAGTAGTATGGGGACGGTTAACAATCAGCCCCAGCATTTT. Protein sequence: CASSMGTVNNQPQHF.

The CDR3: CASRLTRAGRRTDTQYF. CDR3 DNA sequence: TGTGCAAGTCGCTTAACTAGGGCAGGGAGGCGGACAGATACGCAGTATTTT. J is TRBJ2-3 and V is TRBV12-2; no DNA check was done on the table's D call, TRBD2. TRBV12-2 is tagged as a pseudogene. The length of the CDR3 is 17 residues.

Details on this clone: One end of the junction is discordant with germline, which a read error may explain. The rearrangement links TRBV20-1 to TRBJ1-2; no reliable D call. Germline-derived CDR1 and CDR2 are DFQATT and SNEGSKA (reference sequence). The CDR3 runs to 11 residues. The chain's CDR3 is CSARSGYGYTF. CDR3 in DNA: TGCAGCGCTAGGTCCGGGTATGGCTACACCTTC.

A remark on this clone: Other nucleotide sequences in the sample specify the same CDR3. The chain joins TRBV5-8 to TRBJ1-2; 7 bases match TRBD1. J was trimmed by 6 bases and V by 4 bases; bases with no gene match: 15. Germline CDR1 SGHTS, CDR2 YDEGEE. This CDR3 has 16 amino acids. CDR3 sequence: CASSNRQIQGWDGYTF. CDR3 coding DNA: TGTGCCAGCAGCAACCGCCAAATACAGGGGTGGGATGGCTACACCTTC.

CDR3 sequence: CASSKEGQGAGNTIYF. The CDR3 DNA is TGTGCCAGCAGCAAAGAGGGACAGGGGGCTGGAAACACCATATATTTT. The chain is built from TRBV21-1 and TRBJ1-3; the D call of TRBD1 is as the table states it, not checked on the DNA. TRBV21-1 is a pseudogene locus. The CDR3 contains 16 residues.

The chain uses TRBV15 and TRBJ2-7, with TRBD1 matching 8 bases. Trimming removed 4 bases from V and 1 base from J; junction bases left unmatched: 3. The CDR3 is 14 residues long. Germline CDR1 LNHNV, CDR2 YYDKDF (reference sequence). The CDR3 protein is CATSTRTGSYEQYF. CDR3 bases: TGTGCCACCAGCACACGGACAGGGTCCTACGAGCAGTACTTC. Full variable domain (missing parts from reference TRBV15 and TRBJ2-7): DAMVIQNPRYQVTQFGKPVTLSCSQTLNHNVMYWYQQKSSQAPKLLFHYYDKDFNNEADTPDNFQSRRPNTSFCFLDIRSPGLGDTAMYLCATSTRTGSYEQYFGPGTRLTVT.

The rearrangement links TRBV5-1 to TRBJ2-7; perhaps D is TRBD1 or TRBD2 (5 bases each). CDR1 is SGHRS and CDR2 is YFSETQ in the germline V gene. V lost 4 bases to trimming and J lost 4 bases, with 18 bases between them. This CDR3 is 15 amino acids long. CDR3 in amino acids: CASSLGQGERYEQYF. For the CDR3, the DNA is TGCGCCAGCAGCCTAGGCCAGGGAGAGCGATACGAGCAGTACTTC.

The chain joins TRBV25-1 to TRBJ2-2; 8 bases agree with TRBD2. The germline gives CDR1 MGHDK, CDR2 SYGVNS. CDR3 length equals 15 residues. The ends lost 4 bases at V and 6 bases at J; junction bases unmatched: 7. The CDR3: CASSAPGLVAGELFF. The CDR3 nucleotides are TGTGCCAGCAGTGCGCCGGGACTAGTAGCCGGGGAGCTGTTTTTT.

The V call is TRBV16, the J call TRBJ1-1; 8 nucleotides agree with TRBD1. There are 15 residues in the CDR3. V lost 5 bases and J lost 1; bases outside the gene matches: 6. Germline assignment: CDR1 KGHSY and CDR2 FQNENV. The CDR3: CASSDNRGRNTEAFF. In DNA, the CDR3 is TGTGCCAGCAGCGATAACAGGGGGAGGAACACTGAAGCTTTCTTT.

This chain links TRBV20-1 with TRBJ2-7; the D is unclear. V shed 3 bases and J shed 5 bases, with 8 bases lying between them. CDR1 is DFQATT and CDR2 is SNEGSKA in the germline V gene (reference sequence). This CDR3 is 11 amino acids long. DNA of the CDR3: TGCAGTGCTAGCGGGCAAAACGAGCAGTACTTC. Protein product: CSASGQNEQYF.

This chain connects TRBV4-1 to TRBJ2-3; 7 positions match TRBD1. There are 13 residues in the CDR3. The germline V gene encodes CDR1 MGHRA and CDR2 YSYEKL. The junction had 0 bases not matched to a gene; V was cut back by 0 bases and J by 6 bases. CDR3 residues: CASSQDRGDTQYF. CDR3 in DNA: TGCGCCAGCAGCCAAGACAGGGGGGATACGCAGTATTTT.

With regard to this clone: Germline and junction disagree at one end, which may indicate a read error. The identical CDR3 is also encoded by other nucleotide sequences in the sample. This chain links TRBV11-2 with TRBJ2-7, with 10 bases that match TRBD2. Germline V gene data show CDR1 as SGHAT and CDR2 as FQNNGV. The length of the CDR3 is 14 residues. The CDR3: CASSGTSEPYEQYF. In DNA, the CDR3 is TGCGCCAGCAGTGGGACTAGCGAGCCCTACGAGCAGTACTTC. Variable domain in full (rest from reference TRBV11-2 and TRBJ2-7): EAGVAQSPRYKIIEKRQSVAFWCNPISGHATLYWYQQILGQGPKLLIQFQNNGVVDDSQLPKDRFSAERLKGVDSTLKIQPAKLEDSAVYLCASSGTSEPYEQYFGPGTRLTVT.

V gene TRBV9 combines with J gene TRBJ2-6; TRBD1 matches at 7 bases. This CDR3 has 15 residues. V dropped 4 bases and J dropped 6; count of bases not matched to a gene: 7. Looked up from germline, CDR1 is SGDLS and CDR2 is YYNGEE. CDR3: CASSLGQAEANVLTF. The CDR3 coding sequence is TGTGCCAGCAGCTTAGGACAGGCGGAGGCCAACGTCCTGACTTTC.

The gene calls are TRBV28 and TRBJ2-2; D is unresolved. Trimming removed 2 bases from V and 6 bases from J, with 13 bases in between. The CDR3 loop spans 15 amino acids. The V gene's germline CDR1 is MDHEN and CDR2 SYDVKM. The DNA of the CDR3 is TGTGCCAGCAGTTTAGTCGAGGTGGATCCCGGGGAGCTGTTTTTT. Translating it yields CASSLVEVDPGELFF.

This chain links TRBV29-1 with TRBJ2-7; TRBD2 aligns across 7 bases. The length of the CDR3 is 12 residues. From germline, CDR1 is SQVTM and CDR2 ANQGSEA. The CDR3 region is CTDGGVPYEQYF. The CDR3 bases are TGCACCGATGGGGGGGTGCCCTACGAGCAGTACTTC.

The rearrangement links TRBV4-1 to TRBJ1-5, with D unresolved. Trimming took off 2 bases at V and 10 bases at J, with 15 bases between the two ends. Germline CDR1 MGHRA, CDR2 YSYEKL. The CDR3 runs 14 residues. CDR3 sequence reads: CASSQLPLITPQHF. CDR3 sequence (DNA): TGCGCCAGCAGCCAATTACCTCTCATCACACCCCAGCATTTT.

The chain uses TRBV23-1 and TRBJ1-4, with TRBD1 matching over 10 bases. TRBV23-1 is sorted into the ORF group, with uncertain function. With 0 bases clipped from V and 3 bases from J, the junction kept 13 bases outside the gene matches. The CDR3 has 20 amino acids. The CDR3 DNA reads TGCGCCAGCAGTCAATCGGAGGGGAATGACAGGGGGCGTTCTAATGAAAAACTGTTTTTT. Its translation: CASSQSEGNDRGRSNEKLFF.

This chain links TRBV5-4 with TRBJ1-2, with D unresolved. Trimming stripped 2 bases from V and 8 bases from J, with 19 bases between. The CDR3 has 15 amino acids. The V gene's germline CDR1 is SGHNT and CDR2 YYREEE (reference sequence). CDR3 sequence reads: CASSFGRVGARGYTF. The CDR3 nucleotides read TGTGCCAGCAGCTTTGGTAGGGTTGGCGCGAGGGGCTACACCTTC.

V and J are TRBV27 and TRBJ2-7, with 10 bases aligning to TRBD1. CDR1 is MNHEY and CDR2 is SMNVEV in the germline V gene (reference sequence). The CDR3 contains 14 residues. Trimming cost V 3 bases and J 3 bases; bases outside gene matches: 2. In nucleotides, the CDR3 is TGTGCCAGCAGTTTCCGGGACAGGGGCTACGAGCAGTACTTC. It yields the protein CASSFRDRGYEQYF.

This clone was observed a handful of times. This CDR3 is also generated by other DNA sequences in the sample. The chain uses TRBV9 and TRBJ2-7; D possibly corresponds to TRBD1 (6 bases). This CDR3 is built from 13 residues. V shed 2 bases and J shed 0 bases, with 6 bases lying between them. CDR1 and CDR2 (germline): SGDLS, YYNGEE. The DNA of the CDR3 is TGTGCCAGCAGCGTGGACAGCTCCTACGAGCAGTACTTC. Translating it yields CASSVDSSYEQYF.